This note documents a single T cell receptor beta chain sequence. Its matching antigen is unknown. TCRdb reanalysed the 5' RACE reads using MiXCR and keeps one entry per CDR3 protein. The table records hundreds of thousands of distinct CDR3 sequences, around 8% of them present only once. The data belong to a study of identical twins. Study observations and caveats: Out-of-frame alpha sequences common to twins were enriched for low generation probability.

The CDR3 has 14 amino acids. Germline V gene data show CDR1 as DFQATT and CDR2 as SNEGSKA (reference sequence). V was pared by 6 bases and J by 2 bases, with 16 bases between. The same sample was also used in a study of yellow fever vaccine responses in identical twins.

Sequences were obtained from memory (CD45RO+) T cells sorted from blood. The rearrangement uses TRBV20-1 and TRBJ2-5, with D maybe TRBD2 (5 bases). The origin of this receptor is a woman aged 18-30 years in good health. The CDR3 spells CSAPTSTKQETQYF. For the CDR3, the DNA is TGCAGTGCCCCGACGTCGACTAAACAAGAGACCCAGTACTTC.